This T cell receptor (beta chain) was captured in a study of blood T cell repertoires in COVID-19. Study summary: Sites in the United States, Italy and Spain provided acute and convalescent COVID-19 samples. In each case, the material was cDNA or gDNA derived from T cells, B-cell-depleted T cells, or PBMCs.

The CDR3 has 14 amino acids. Germline V gene data show CDR1 as KGHSH and CDR2 as LQKENI. With 3 bases clipped from V and 6 bases from J, the junction kept 6 bases outside the gene matches. In the authors' methods: Amplifying reference gene primers gave estimates of nucleated cell counts. TCRdb's table, derived via immunoSEQ multiplex PCR, lists solely in-frame clones and lacks some. The V and J calls and clone size are taken from that table; D and trimming were inferred from the DNA. This sample has 30,000 to 40,000 clones, with more than 70% found just once. The sample consisted of peripheral blood. The rearrangement links TRBV18 to TRBJ1-2; 8 bases align to TRBD1. This TCR came from a man of 80 years or more with active or convalescent COVID-19. CDR3 DNA sequence: TGTGCCAGCTCACCTTCGGACAGGGCAGATGGCTACACCTTC. Its translation is CASSPSDRADGYTF. Full variable domain (outside the CDR3, taken from reference TRBV18 and TRBJ1-2): NAGVMQNPRHLVRRRGQEARLRCSPMKGHSHVYWYRQLPEEGLKFMVYLQKENIIDESGMPKERFSAEFPKEGPSILRIQQVVRGDSAAYFCASSPSDRADGYTFGSGTRLTVV.